This is a list of T cell receptor beta chains from one sample in a study of breast tumors, draining lymph nodes, adjacent tissues. Each CDR3 protein gets one entry after TCRdb re-called the multiplex PCR reads with MiXCR. The profile shows around 230,000 distinct CDR3 sequences, approximately 31% of them singletons. Sequenced input: axillary lymph node tissue. These receptors all come from a female donor with breast cancer. Some clones in this sample may be carry-over from other donors' samples. CDR3s include the opening cysteine and the closing phenylalanine or tryptophan. The D gene is left open where the match is weak. Some rows mark clone size as missing; the rest say once, few, many or name a class of expanded clone.

j_call clone_size d_call v_call cdr3_nt cdr3_aa
TRBJ2-7 many TRBD2 TRBV12-3/TRBV12-4 TGTGCCAGCAGTTTCCGGGCCGGGAGGGCCGGCGAGCAGTACTTC CASSFRAGRAGEQYF
TRBJ2-3 many TRBD2 TRBV11-3 TGTGCCAGCAGCCCACTGACTAGCGTTTCAGATACGCAGTATTTT CASSPLTSVSDTQYF
TRBJ2-1 many TRBD1 TRBV6-1 TGTGCCAGCAATGCTCAAACAGGGGGCAAAGACAATGAGCAGTTCTTC CASNAQTGGKDNEQFF
TRBJ2-1 many NA TRBV15 TGTGCCACCAGCAGAGGCCTGGCTAGTAATGACAATGAGCAGTTCTTC CATSRGLASNDNEQFF
TRBJ2-3 many TRBD2 TRBV7-9 TGTGCCAGCAGAGCTGGGACTAGCGGGAGCTACACAGATGCGCAGTATTTT CASRAGTSGSYTDAQYF
TRBJ1-3 NA TRBD1 TRBV2 TGTGCCAGCAGTCGACAGGGGGCCTCTGGAAACACCATATATTTT CASSRQGASGNTIYF
TRBJ2-7 once NA TRBV24-1 TGTGCCACCAGTGATAACCAGCGACTCTACGAGCAGTACTTC CATSDNQRLYEQYF
TRBJ2-5 many NA TRBV6-1 TGTGCCAGCAGTGGGACAGCCAGATTTCAAGAGACCCAGTACTTC CASSGTARFQETQYF
TRBJ2-3 NA NA TRBV20-1 TGCAGTGCTCAACTCCGCACAGATACGCAGTATTTT CSAQLRTDTQYF
TRBJ2-5 NA TRBD1 TRBV5-1 TGCGCCAGCAGCTTACGACAGGGCGGTGACACCCAGTACTTC CASSLRQGGDTQYF
TRBJ1-4 many NA TRBV9 TGTGCCAGCAGCGTATCGGTCAGTAATGAAAAACTGTTTTTT CASSVSVSNEKLFF
TRBJ1-4 many NA TRBV7-9 TGTGCCAGCATGCGACCCGGGGCGAGGAGTGAAAAACTGTTTTTT CASMRPGARSEKLFF
TRBJ2-7 NA TRBD2 TRBV20-1 TGCAGTGCTCGTCCCGGGACTAACTCCTACGAGCAGTACTTC CSARPGTNSYEQYF
TRBJ1-6 many NA TRBV5-1 TGCGCCAGCAGCTATGGCCGGGACTGGAGCTATAATTCACCCCTCCACTTT CASSYGRDWSYNSPLHF
TRBJ2-5 NA TRBD1 TRBV6-5 TGTGCCAGCAGGCCGACAGGGAAAAAGACCCAGTACTTC CASRPTGKKTQYF
TRBJ2-3 many NA TRBV30 TGTGCCTGGCAGGTCAGGCGCACAGATACGCAGTATTTT CAWQVRRTDTQYF
TRBJ2-3 many TRBD2 TRBV9 TGTGCCAGCAGCCGAAGCGGGAGCCCAGATACGCAGTATTTT CASSRSGSPDTQYF
TRBJ2-1 few NA TRBV6-5 TGTGCCAGCAGCTACGCCTCTAGGAGGGCTCATGAGCAGTTCTTC CASSYASRRAHEQFF
TRBJ2-3 NA NA TRBV25-1 TGTGCCAGCAGTGCTAGAGATTACCTCGGCTCGGGTACGCAGTATTTT CASSARDYLGSGTQYF
TRBJ2-2 many TRBD1 TRBV19 TGTGCCAGTAGGCCGGACAGGGGGCGTTTCGGGGAGCTGTTTTTT CASRPDRGRFGELFF
TRBJ1-4 NA NA TRBV20-1 TGCAGTGCTAGCCGGAGACTGTTTTTT CSASRRLFF
TRBJ2-1 many NA TRBV5-1 TGCGCCAGCAGCTTGGTTGGGTCGGGTGAGCAGTTCTTC CASSLVGSGEQFF
TRBJ1-5 NA NA TRBV29-1 TGCAGCGTTGAAGGGGCGAAATATCAGCCCCAGCATTTT CSVEGAKYQPQHF
TRBJ2-1 NA NA TRBV14 TGTGCCAGCAGCCATGGTAGTAGGGTCGGTGAGCAGTTCTTC CASSHGSRVGEQFF
TRBJ2-5 NA TRBD2 TRBV29-1 TGCAGCGTTTTGCCTAGCGGGTTGGGGTCCCAGTACTTC CSVLPSGLGSQYF
TRBJ2-5 NA TRBD1 TRBV6-6 TGTGCCAGCAGTCAAACAGGGGACCCCCAAGAGACCCAGTACTTC CASSQTGDPQETQYF
TRBJ1-2 many TRBD1 TRBV2 TGTGCCAGCTATGGACAGGGGGCATTGTATGGCTACACCTTC CASYGQGALYGYTF
TRBJ1-3 many NA TRBV25-1 TGTGCCAGCAGTTCCCACCTGGGAAACACCATATATTTT CASSSHLGNTIYF
TRBJ2-1 NA TRBD2 TRBV20-1 TGCAGTGTCTCGTCGGGGGGCGGGAGGAATGAGCAGTTCTTC CSVSSGGGRNEQFF